The next 25 T cell receptor beta chains were all read from a single sample in a study of response to subunit inactivated influenza vaccine. Each CDR3 protein is one row after TCRdb ran MiXCR on the RT-PCR reads. The sample has approximately 700,000 distinct CDR3 sequences, 15% to 19% seen once; the top ten hold 11%. The specimen comprised PBMCs from blood, sampled less than 13 days after vaccination. These receptors originate from a middle-aged man who received an inactivated influenza vaccine.

The J gene is TRBJ2-7, the V gene TRBV11-2; 7 bases align to TRBD1. Germline V gene lookup returns CDR1 SGHAT and CDR2 FQNNGV. Losses at the gene ends were 2 bases for V and 2 bases for J; bases not matched to a gene: 9. This CDR3 is built from 16 residues. CDR3 amino acids: CASSLNPTGTTYEQYF. CDR3 DNA: TGTGCCAGCAGCTTAAATCCGACAGGGACCACCTACGAGCAGTACTTC.

This chain links TRBV7-2 with TRBJ2-5; 8 positions agree with TRBD1. V was pared by 5 bases and J by 2 bases, with 7 bases of the junction left unmatched. CDR3 length equals 15 residues. The V gene's germline CDR1 is SGHTA and CDR2 FQGNSA. CDR3 in DNA: TGTGCCAGCAGCACCATGACAGGGGAGCAAGAGACCCAGTACTTC. Residues: CASSTMTGEQETQYF.

This clonotype occurred a few times. The V call is TRBV5-1, the J call TRBJ2-1; TRBD1 matches at 7 bases. V gave up 5 bases and J gave up 7 bases; unmatched junction bases: 6. Germline values: CDR1 SGHRS, CDR2 YFSETQ. This CDR3 region has 13 residues. CDR3 loop: CASREGQVNEQFF. Here the CDR3 DNA reads TGCGCCAGCAGAGAAGGACAGGTTAATGAGCAGTTCTTC.

The rearrangement uses TRBV21-1 and TRBJ2-1; TRBD2 is the table's D call, not checked against the DNA. TRBV21-1 is a known pseudogene. The CDR3 loop spans 16 amino acids. The chain's CDR3 is CASSTSGSGSWNEQFF. The CDR3 DNA follows: TGTGCCAGCAGCACGTCTGGGAGCGGGTCTTGGAATGAGCAGTTCTTC.

The table lists this clonotype with a few counts. This chain's CDR3 is CASSSGQGFYSGANVLTF. Here the CDR3 DNA reads TGTGCCAGCAGCTCGGGACAGGGTTTTTACTCTGGGGCCAACGTCCTGACTTTC. The rearrangement joins TRBV27 to TRBJ2-6; 9 bases align to TRBD1. Germline-derived CDR1 and CDR2 are MNHEY and SMNVEV (reference sequence). The CDR3 totals 18 residues. After removal of 6 bases from V and 0 bases from J, the junction contained 9 bases not matched to a gene. Drawing the rest from reference TRBV27 and TRBJ2-6, the complete variable domain is EAQVTQNPRYLITVTGKKLTVTCSQNMNHEYMSWYRQDPGLGLRQIYYSMNVEVTDKGDVPEGYKVSRKEKRNFPLILESPSPNQTSLYFCASSSGQGFYSGANVLTFGAGSRLTVL.

This chain's CDR3 is CASSPGVYGGEKLFF. CDR3 nucleotide sequence: TGTGCCAGCAGCCCCGGCGTATATGGGGGTGAAAAACTGTTTTTT. The chain is built from TRBV7-8 and TRBJ1-4; TRBD1 might be the D (5 bases). CDR3 length: 15 amino acids. The germline V and J ends were trimmed by 5 bases and 7 bases, with 17 bases remaining between them. Germline V CDR1 and CDR2: SGHVS, FQNEAQ.

V and J are TRBV5-8 and TRBJ2-1, with D hard to call. Trimming stripped 2 bases from V and 0 bases from J, with 12 bases between. Germline loops: CDR1 SGHTS, CDR2 YDEGEE. The CDR3 is made up of 16 amino acids. The CDR3 coding sequence is TGTGCCAGCAGCTTAACGGTCCTGAGCTCCTACAATGAGCAGTTCTTC. Its translation is CASSLTVLSSYNEQFF.

V gene TRBV12-3 or TRBV12-4 combines with J gene TRBJ2-3; maybe TRBD1 (6 bases). V shed 2 bases and J shed 5 bases, with 14 bases lying between them. The CDR3 spans 15 residues. In nucleotides, the CDR3 is TGTGCCAGCAGTTTACGGCACAGGGATGGAGATACGCAGTATTTT. It codes for CASSLRHRDGDTQYF.

The CDR3, as DNA: TGTGCCAGCAGCGGACGACTAGCGGGGGCCTCCTACGAGCAGTACTTC. Encoded protein: CASSGRLAGASYEQYF. This chain joins TRBV7-9 and TRBJ2-7; 12 bases map to TRBD2. Trimming at V came to 5 bases and at J to 0 bases, leaving 5 bases not matched to a gene. This CDR3 is built from 16 residues. Germline values: CDR1 SEHNR, CDR2 FQNEAQ (reference sequence).

This clonotype has just a few counts. The chain combines TRBV20-1 with TRBJ1-6; maybe TRBD1 (5 bases). The length of the CDR3 is 15 residues. Trimming cost V 6 bases and J 4 bases, with 16 bases left between them. Germline V gives CDR1 DFQATT, CDR2 SNEGSKA (reference sequence). Here the CDR3 reads CSASVGGVYNSPLHF. The CDR3 DNA reads as TGCAGTGCCAGCGTGGGGGGAGTTTATAATTCACCCCTCCACTTT.

The chain recombines TRBV7-8 with TRBJ1-3; 9 nucleotides line up with TRBD1. The CDR3 totals 19 residues. The junction had 12 bases not matched to a gene; V was cut back by 2 bases and J by 1 base. In germline, CDR1 is SGHVS, CDR2 FQNEAQ. CDR3 protein: CASSLRDRALLRSGNTIYF. CDR3 DNA sequence: TGTGCCAGCAGCTTACGGGACAGGGCCCTTTTGAGGTCTGGAAACACCATATATTTT.

This clonotype was seen a few times. The CDR3 here is CASSLRDRGANEQFF. The CDR3 DNA is TGCGCCAGCAGCTTACGGGACAGGGGGGCCAATGAGCAGTTCTTC. The V call is TRBV5-1, the J call TRBJ2-1; 11 bases are a match to TRBD1. This CDR3 is built from 15 residues. Germline V gene sequence: CDR1 SGHRS, CDR2 YFSETQ. J was trimmed by 6 bases and V by 2 bases; bases with no gene match: 4.

This chain connects TRBV6-1 to TRBJ2-7, with a possible D match to TRBD1 (5 bases). CDR1 and CDR2 (germline): MNHNS, SASEGT. The CDR3 has 15 residues. Trimming removed 3 bases from V and 3 bases from J, with 15 bases in between. DNA of the CDR3: TGTGCCAGCAGTGATGCAGGGATCCCAAACTACGAGCAGTACTTC. Translated: CASSDAGIPNYEQYF.

This clonotype was seen a few times. The chain joins TRBV12-3 or TRBV12-4 to TRBJ2-5; perhaps TRBD1 as D (6 bases). This CDR3 has 16 residues. The V end was cut by 3 bases, the J end by 3 bases, with 17 bases between. In nucleotides, the CDR3 is TGTGCCAGCAGTTTGACCGGGACACTATCGGAAGAGACCCAGTACTTC. Amino acid sequence: CASSLTGTLSEETQYF.

There are a few counts of this clonotype. V usage is TRBV6-2 or TRBV6-3 and J usage is TRBJ2-3; 11 nucleotides agree with TRBD2. Germline CDR1 and CDR2: MNHEY and SVGEGT. CDR3 length: 16 amino acids. J was trimmed by 10 bases and V by 5 bases; bases with no gene match: 14. As DNA, the CDR3 is TGTGCCAGCAGTACTACCGGGACTAGCGGTGGGATAGCGCAGTATTTT. Translating it yields CASSTTGTSGGIAQYF.

The chain employs TRBV12-3 or TRBV12-4 and TRBJ2-2, with 10 bases matching TRBD1. The CDR3 sequence is 15 residues long. Unmatched junction bases numbered 4, after V lost 5 bases and J lost 4 bases. CDR3 loop: CASSVTGGPTGELFF. The CDR3 DNA reads TGTGCCAGCAGTGTGACAGGGGGCCCCACCGGGGAGCTGTTTTTT.

This clonotype was seen a few times. V and J are TRBV29-1 and TRBJ1-2; the D gene is possibly TRBD1 (6 bases). The CDR3 spans 11 residues. From germline, CDR1 is SQVTM and CDR2 ANQGSEA. V shed 6 bases and J shed 8 bases, with 13 bases lying between them. The CDR3 DNA reads as TGCAGCGTGGTCTCAGGGGACGGCTACACCTTC. It codes for CSVVSGDGYTF.

This clonotype was seen repeatedly, ten times or more. The chain recombines TRBV12-3 or TRBV12-4 with TRBJ2-7; TRBD2 matches 14 bases. With 4 bases clipped from V and 2 bases from J, the junction kept 1 base outside the gene matches. This CDR3 spans 15 amino acids. CDR3 bases: TGTGCCAGCAGTTCGGGACTAGCGGGAGCCTACGAGCAGTACTTC. This encodes CASSSGLAGAYEQYF.

V is TRBV20-1 and J is TRBJ2-7, with 7 bases aligning to TRBD2. CDR3 length equals 15 residues. V lost 0 bases and J lost 4; bases outside the gene matches: 9. Per germline, CDR1 DFQATT and CDR2 SNEGSKA (reference sequence). CDR3 coding DNA: TGCAGTGCTAGAGATCTGCGGGAGCCTCTTTACGAGCAGTACTTC. Its protein is CSARDLREPLYEQYF.

There are a few counts of this clonotype. The chain joins TRBV6-2 or TRBV6-3 to TRBJ2-1; TRBD1 agrees at 10 bases. Germline CDR1 MNHEY, CDR2 SVGEGT. The CDR3 contains 13 residues. J lost 6 bases, V lost 7 bases, and 3 bases had no gene match. In DNA, the CDR3 is TGTGCCAGCACCCGGACAGGGGGCAATGAGCAGTTCTTC. This codes for CASTRTGGNEQFF.

The chain links TRBV5-6 to TRBJ1-6; D unresolved. The CDR3 is 15 amino acids. V was shortened by 0 bases and J by 5 bases, with 9 bases between the two germline ends. Germline V CDR1 and CDR2: SGHDT, YYEEEE. The CDR3 spells CASSLVEGDNSPLHF. DNA of the CDR3: TGTGCCAGCAGCTTGGTCGAGGGAGATAATTCACCCCTCCACTTT.

The J gene is TRBJ2-3, the V gene TRBV7-3; D possibly corresponds to TRBD1 (6 bases). Looked up from germline, CDR1 is SGHTA and CDR2 is FQGTGA. Between the trimmed V and J ends, which lost 5 bases and 9 bases, there was a span of 15 bases. This CDR3 is 13 amino acids long. The CDR3 bases are TGTGCCAGCAGCCTGCAACAGGGCCTGACGCAGTATTTT. Protein product: CASSLQQGLTQYF.

The chain combines TRBV20-1 with TRBJ1-3, with 9 nucleotides matching TRBD1. V trimming: 4 bases; J trimming: 8 bases; junction bases outside the gene matches: 6. Germline V gene data show CDR1 as DFQATT and CDR2 as SNEGSKA (reference sequence). The CDR3 runs to 13 residues. The CDR3 region has the DNA TGCAGTGCTATGGGACAGGGTAGAGACACCATATATTTT. Translated, it gives CSAMGQGRDTIYF.

This clonotype was observed at least ten times. The J gene is TRBJ1-1, the V gene TRBV7-2; 9 positions match TRBD1. V was pared by 8 bases and J by 2 bases, with 6 bases of the junction left unmatched. Germline-derived CDR1 and CDR2 are SGHTA and FQGNSA. This CDR3 is 14 amino acids long. As DNA, the CDR3 is TGTGCCAGCGGTGTACAGGGGGCCAACACTGAAGCTTTCTTT. It yields the protein CASGVQGANTEAFF.

Only a few counts were recorded for this clonotype. This chain joins TRBV6-2 or TRBV6-3 and TRBJ2-1, with 16 bases lining up with TRBD2. Germline values: CDR1 MNHEY, CDR2 SVGEGT. V was pared by 5 bases and J by 8 bases, with 9 bases of the junction left unmatched. CDR3 length: 17 residues. Written as DNA, the CDR3 is TGTGCCAGCAGTGGTCCCGGGACTAGCGGGGGGGCGTATGAGCAGTTCTTC. It translates to CASSGPGTSGGAYEQFF.